This T cell receptor (beta chain) comes out of a study of post-analysis software for immune sequencing data (dated by TCRdb to 2014 to 2015). Study-level background: Disease courses on record covered relapsing-remitting, secondary progressive and progressive-relapsing multiple sclerosis, though some patients had no subtype annotation. A subset of samples was prepared in parallel using single-end sample barcoding, then pooled and co-amplified after Illumina adapter ligation. The multiple sclerosis patient repertoires were compared with roughly twelve previously published healthy control repertoires from donors aged roughly 6 to 27 years.

To demonstrate the VDJtools post-analysis software, the study profiled TCR beta repertoires from the peripheral blood of 13 young patients with multiple sclerosis. The patients with multiple sclerosis were children and adolescents between about 6 and 15 years of age. Library creation used PCR. Sequenced on an Illumina HiSeq 2500. To reduce PCR and sequencing biases, unique molecular identifiers were built into the TCR beta cDNA libraries. Approximately 500,000 cDNA molecules were obtained per 1 to 10 million input T cells, so each molecule approximated one T cell. The patient libraries were prepared and sequenced with the same protocol used for the earlier healthy control dataset. Samples belonging to the same batch were prepared together, multiplexed and sequenced on a shared HiSeq lane. The published analysis was carried out like this. Raw barcoded reads were processed with MIGEC, and single-read molecular identifier groups were discarded before consensus assembly and CDR3 extraction. VDJtools was used for post-analysis of the clonotype tables, with diversity normalized by down-sampling every dataset to the smallest sample size. Repertoire overlap clustering matched CDR3 amino acid but not nucleotide sequences to correct batch-related cross-sample contamination. The public reads were reprocessed in TCRdb via fastp at Q25 and MiXCR, keeping in-frame beta chains. All rows with the same CDR3 protein become a single entry with the most common DNA and genes. TCRdb's processing, not the authors', yielded these V and J calls. The sample table contains about 430,000 distinct CDR3 sequences; only one count was recorded for over 30% of them. The ten largest clones add up to under 9% of the sample.

Broad study findings and their caveats: Strong co-clustering of samples prepared in the same batch was shown by direct clustering with F measure, prompting a batch-effect correction. The control group was slightly older than the multiple sclerosis patient group. Significantly higher frequencies in patients than in controls were found for roughly 5 TRBV segments, including TRBV5-6, TRBV5-1 and TRBV20-1. Compared with controls, multiple sclerosis patients had significantly lower normalized Chao1 diversity, a finding suggesting substantial peripheral T-cell clonal expansion.

The CDR3 numbers 16 residues from cysteine through phenylalanine. The retained sequence is limited to the CDR3, 48 bases, with the frame set at the first base. Looking up the germline V gene yields CDR1 SGDLS and CDR2 YYNGEE. The junction carries 16 bases between V and J, which are trimmed by 4 bases and 5 bases respectively. This clonotype was detected ten times or more. No cognate antigen has been identified for it. Base-call qualities are not available, and no considerably larger clone is one nucleotide away. The material sequenced was blood. The chain is assembled from TRBV9 and TRBJ1-6; the D gene lacks a confident call. This clonotype was sampled from a girl aged 2-15 years with multiple sclerosis. The CDR3 here reads CASSPTNLLDNSPLHF. The DNA sequence reads TGTGCCAGCAGCCCAACTAATCTACTCGATAATTCACCCCTCCACTTT.